Listed below are T cell receptor beta chains from one sample, sequenced in a study of cytomegalovirus exposure and HLA in healthy donors. Profiling relied on immunoSEQ multiplex PCR, and the TCRdb table lists in-frame clones only, not all of them. The sample includes about 150,000 clones, under 90% of them seen just once. Sequenced sample: PBMCs. The receptors shown here come from a man aged 25-40 years in good health and CMV-seropositive. The CDR3 runs from the conserved cysteine through the conserved F or W.

CDR3aa | len | v_gene
CASSLERPGINEQFF | 15 | TRBV5-1
CASSGLTSGSYEQYF | 15 | TRBV5-1
CASSLMAHVTDTQYF | 15 | TRBV5-8
CASDSGTTNEKLFF | 14 | TRBV25-1
CASSQGAYEQYF | 12 | TRBV7-9
CASSQTGGQTGLAGSNEQFF | 20 | TRBV19
CASSAILLASHNEQFF | 16 | TRBV2
CASSPLSGNTIYF | 13 | TRBV14
CAWSVGVNTGELFF | 14 | TRBV30
CSSSSLTQGVGVNTEAFF | 18 | TRBV7-9
CASSLTGTLAEDSYEQYF | 18 | TRBV7-9
CASSTTGYEQYF | 12 | TRBV7-9
CASSNEPGYQETQYF | 15 | TRBV6-5
CASSSLAGGAYEQYF | 15 | TRBV5-4
CASSQDLAGLGYTF | 14 | TRBV14
CASSSQGNSNQPQHF | 15 | TRBV27
CASSPGLATDTQYF | 14 | TRBV27
CASSIVRGQPQHF | 13 | TRBV19
CASSLVFLGQGEETQYF | 17 | TRBV11-3
CASSLGAEQETQYF | 14 | TRBV7-3
CASRTGQARTEAFF | 14 | TRBV27
CASSIISGGGTEAFF | 15 | TRBV19
CASSREGQGDTEAFF | 15 | TRBV7-2
CASSISGGDEQFF | 13 | TRBV19
CASTSLGQAYEQYF | 14 | TRBV28
CAISDRLAGNEQFF | 14 | TRBV10-3
CASSGLAGLYNEQFF | 15 | TRBV2
CASQRGQTNNEQFF | 14 | TRBV6-1
CAWSVLRGEKLFF | 13 | TRBV30
CASGRNSNQPQHF | 13 | TRBV27
CASSFLLADTDTQYF | 15 | TRBV5-4
CASSPLTGTHGYTF | 14 | TRBV28
CASSWGAVNYEQYF | 14 | TRBV27
CASSRPGTGKYEQYF | 15 | TRBV14
CASSGHRDSLYYGYTF | 16 | TRBV27
CASSLAGTGQETQYF | 15 | TRBV5-6
CASSFPDTGELFF | 13 | TRBV5-1
CASSSRGSGQETQYF | 15 | TRBV7-9
CASSYSTGDLDEQFF | 15 | TRBV6-5
CASSVIPIGQTSNQPQHF | 18 | TRBV27
CAGETGYGELFF | 12 | TRBV6-1
CSVGEGLTYEQYF | 13 | TRBV29-1
CASSLGGAVNTIYF | 14 | TRBV28
CAGGGGGHQPQHF | 13 | TRBV19
CASSPNRVPYEQYF | 14 | TRBV18
CAWSGGTSGPIGRYF | 15 | TRBV30
CASSPSGLAAAEQYF | 15 | TRBV6-6
CAISDTDRAVTEAFF | 15 | TRBV10-3
CASSVSGRAGELFF | 14 | TRBV27
CASSGWDRSYEQYF | 14 | TRBV5-4
CASADTYGYTF | 11 | TRBV23-1
CASSLGGSGKPGTQYF | 16 | TRBV11-2